This T cell receptor beta chain was documented in a study of blood T cell repertoires in COVID-19. Authors' processing steps: Reference gene primers were amplified, and this amplification served to estimate nucleated cell counts. Clones were read by immunoSEQ multiplex PCR, and TCRdb kept only the in-frame ones, dropping some. V and J calls plus clone size are reproduced from that table; the DNA served to infer D and trimming. The sample holds roughly 100,000 clones, around 75% seen once. There are 16 residues in the CDR3. V was pared by 8 bases and J by 2 bases, with 8 bases of the junction left unmatched. Germline V lookup: CDR1 MNHNY, CDR2 SVGAGI (reference sequence).

The sequenced material came from peripheral blood. The chain joins TRBV6-6 to TRBJ2-6; TRBD1 matches 8 bases. The TCR was taken from a human donor with acute or convalescent COVID-19. The donor label of this sample is uncertain. CDR3 nucleotides: TGTGCCAGCTCCCGCCAGGGGGCTGCTGGGGCCAACGTCCTGACTTTC. This sequence encodes CASSRQGAAGANVLTF.